Following are 6 T cell receptor beta chains from one sample sequenced in a study of blood T cell repertoires in COVID-19. TCRdb keeps only in-frame clones here, not all; method: immunoSEQ multiplex PCR. The data show fewer than 350,000 clones, 89% seen once. Sequencing input: PBMCs or T cells enriched from blood (not recorded which). These receptors were taken from a woman aged 40-49 years who had recovered from COVID-19.

This clone was detected only once. This chain links TRBV30 with TRBJ2-7, with TRBD1 as a possible D gene (5 bases). This CDR3 contains 12 residues. From germline, CDR1 is GTSNPN and CDR2 SVGIG (reference sequence). Trimming removed 3 bases from V and 4 bases from J, with 10 bases in between. The CDR3 nucleotides are TGTGCCTGGAGGCCTACAGGTTACGAGCAGTACTTC. It codes for CAWRPTGYEQYF.

This clone was counted a single time. V gene TRBV19 combines with J gene TRBJ2-7; 8 bases align to TRBD1. V lost 7 bases and J lost 0; bases outside the gene matches: 8. CDR3 size: 15 residues. Looked up from germline, CDR1 is LNHDA and CDR2 is SQIVND (reference sequence). For the CDR3, the DNA is TGTGCCAGTACCCTGAGACAGGGGTCCTCCTACGAGCAGTACTTC. It specifies CASTLRQGSSYEQYF.

This sequence joins TRBV4-1 and TRBJ2-1; maybe TRBD2 (6 bases). Trimming removed 0 bases from V and 2 bases from J, with 11 bases in between. The CDR3 is 16 amino acids. Looked up from germline, CDR1 is MGHRA and CDR2 is YSYEKL. DNA for the CDR3: TGCGCCAGCAGCCAAGATCGAATAGCGGCCTACAATGAGCAGTTCTTC. This translates into CASSQDRIAAYNEQFF.

V and J are TRBV7-9 and TRBJ1-4; D call uncertain. There are 16 residues in the CDR3. V was pared by 7 bases and J by 2 bases, with 17 bases between. Germline V gives CDR1 SEHNR, CDR2 FQNEAQ (reference sequence). This chain's CDR3 is CASTPGGSRTNEKLFF. In DNA, the CDR3 is TGTGCCAGCACCCCGGGCGGGTCTCGCACTAATGAAAAACTGTTTTTT.

This clone occurred once. CDR3 coding DNA: TGTGCCTGGGGGACAGATTTAAACACTGAAGCTTTCTTT. Translation gives CAWGTDLNTEAFF. This sequence joins TRBV30 and TRBJ1-1, with TRBD1 identical over 7 bases. The V segment lost 5 bases and the J segment 2 bases; nucleotides outside the gene matches: 5. CDR3 size: 13 residues. Germline-derived CDR1 and CDR2 are GTSNPN and SVGIG (reference sequence).

V usage is TRBV19 and J usage is TRBJ2-4; the D gene is possibly TRBD1 (6 bases). Per germline, CDR1 LNHDA and CDR2 SQIVND (reference sequence). V was trimmed by 3 bases and J by 7 bases, leaving 16 bases between them. The CDR3 totals 15 residues. The CDR3 here is CASSIFQGLGNIQYF. The CDR3 DNA reads TGTGCCAGTAGTATCTTTCAGGGGTTAGGGAACATTCAGTACTTC. The full variable domain, its missing parts supplied by reference TRBV19 and TRBJ2-4, is DGGITQSPKYLFRKEGQNVTLSCEQNLNHDAMYWYRQDPGQGLRLIYYSQIVNDFQKGDIAEGYSVSREKKESFPLTVTSAQKNPTAFYLCASSIFQGLGNIQYFGAGTRLSVL.